This T cell receptor (beta chain) is drawn from a study of cytomegalovirus exposure and HLA in healthy donors. On the study more broadly: An earlier analysis found under 130 million unique TCR beta sequences from about 179 million T cells.

About this clone itself: Its antigen is currently unknown.

Study-wide results and limits: Rarity held for most TCR sequences, but there were some public TCRs that occurred in many donors. Equally common other TCR beta chains were less clonally expanded than HLA-associated ones, a later analysis found.

V dropped 0 bases and J dropped 6; count of bases not matched to a gene: 1. CDR1 and CDR2 from the germline V gene are SGHNT and YYREEE (reference sequence). This CDR3 is built from 15 residues. The PCR had 60 Vbeta and 13 Jbeta primers. Under the authors' procedure: Some 11 million of the approximately 80 million unique TCR beta chains counted in a later analysis were shared. TCRdb's table, derived via immunoSEQ multiplex PCR, lists solely in-frame clones and lacks some. V, J and clone size reflect that table, while D and trimming were determined from the DNA. This table holds 75,000 to 80,000 clones.

This receptor was identified in a man aged 18 to 30 in good health and CMV-seropositive. J is TRBJ2-5 and V is TRBV5-4; 14 positions agree with TRBD2. Sequenced material: PBMCs. CDR3 sequence reads: CASSLGLAGGQTQYF. CDR3 bases: TGTGCCAGCAGCTTGGGACTAGCGGGGGGGCAGACCCAGTACTTC.